These T cell receptor beta chains were read from a single sample in a study of T-cell reconstitution after alpha-beta-depleted transplantation in children. MiXCR was run by TCRdb on the PCR reads, yielding one entry per CDR3 protein. The profile covers approximately 1,000,000 distinct CDR3 sequences, with about 26% appearing a single time and more than 25% taken by the ten largest. This sample comprised PBMCs, mostly from graft donor cells, obtained 360 days after TCRalphabeta/CD19-depleted stem cell transplant. All receptors derive from a boy younger than two who had a stem cell transplant for SCID, so the T cells may come from the graft donor. Both conserved end residues are part of each CDR3. The D gene is left open where the match is weak. Clone size is stated in some rows and not others, as once, few, many or a class when expanded.

TRBV4-3	16	NA	NA	TRBJ2-7	CASSQVNPGALEEQYF	TGCGCCAGCAGCCAAGTGAATCCGGGGGCGCTTGAGGAGCAGTACTTC
TRBV15	19	TRBD1	NA	TRBJ1-5	CATSRDQSRGRFGNQPQHF	TGTGCCACCAGCAGAGATCAAAGCAGGGGGCGGTTTGGCAATCAGCCCCAGCATTTT
TRBV4-3	18	NA	NA	TRBJ2-3	CASSQDQGWEGGRDTQYF	TGCGCCAGCAGCCAAGATCAAGGTTGGGAGGGGGGGCGAGATACGCAGTATTTT
TRBV7-3	15	NA	few	TRBJ2-2	CASSLGGQGTGELFF	TGTGCCAGCAGCTTAGGAGGGCAGGGTACCGGGGAGCTGTTTTTT
TRBV18	17	NA	NA	TRBJ2-4	CASSPPTTLIAKNIQYF	TGTGCCAGCTCACCACCTACGACACTTATAGCCAAAAACATTCAGTACTTC
TRBV6-5	14	NA	NA	TRBJ2-5	CASSYDGPGETQYF	TGTGCCAGCAGTTATGATGGGCCTGGGGAGACCCAGTACTTC
TRBV7-3	13	TRBD2	NA	TRBJ2-1	CASSMGLAVEQFF	TGTGCCAGCAGCATGGGACTAGCGGTTGAGCAGTTCTTC
TRBV20-1	16	TRBD1	NA	TRBJ2-7	CSARGPGQGGSYEQYF	TGCAGTGCTAGAGGTCCGGGACAGGGAGGCTCCTACGAGCAGTACTTC
TRBV2	13	TRBD1	NA	TRBJ2-3	CASWGQGLDTQYF	TGTGCCAGTTGGGGACAGGGACTAGATACGCAGTATTTT
TRBV5-1	16	NA	NA	TRBJ2-1	CASSPTNRGLFNEQFF	TGCGCCAGCAGCCCGACTAACAGGGGACTCTTCAATGAGCAGTTCTTC
TRBV19	14	NA	NA	TRBJ2-1	CASSLQWGPNEQFF	TGTGCCAGTAGCCTCCAGTGGGGACCCAATGAGCAGTTCTTC
TRBV4-1	17	TRBD2	NA	TRBJ2-2	CASSQSPPGLAPGELFF	TGCGCCAGCAGCCAAAGCCCGCCGGGACTAGCGCCCGGGGAGCTGTTTTTT
TRBV12-3/TRBV12-4	16	NA	few	TRBJ1-5	CASSLAAPKSNQPQHF	TGTGCCAGCAGTTTGGCAGCCCCAAAAAGCAATCAGCCCCAGCATTTT
TRBV2	16	TRBD2	NA	TRBJ2-1	CASSLTTSGVYNEQFF	TGTGCCAGCAGTCTTACGACTAGCGGGGTCTACAATGAGCAGTTCTTC
TRBV3-1	14	NA	few	TRBJ2-1	CASSGGLGYNEQFF	TGTGCCAGCAGCGGAGGGCTGGGCTACAATGAGCAGTTCTTC
TRBV10-3	12	NA	NA	TRBJ2-3	CATAFGGDTQYF	TGTGCCACCGCCTTCGGTGGGGATACGCAGTATTTT
TRBV5-1	16	NA	NA	TRBJ2-7	CASSPTTAGFDYEQYF	TGCGCCAGCAGCCCGACCACGGCGGGGTTCGACTACGAGCAGTACTTC
TRBV12-3/TRBV12-4	20	NA	NA	TRBJ2-7	CASSLHRPIAGQTLDYEQYF	TGTGCCAGCAGTTTACATCGACCTATTGCTGGACAGACGCTTGACTACGAGCAGTACTTC
TRBV11-2	16	NA	few	TRBJ2-1	CASSFSRLSSYNEQFF	TGTGCCAGCAGCTTTTCTAGGCTCAGCTCCTACAATGAGCAGTTCTTC
TRBV3-1	14	NA	NA	TRBJ1-2	CASSLLGSPYGYTF	TGTGCCAGCAGCCTCCTGGGTTCCCCCTATGGCTACACCTTC
TRBV7-9	15	TRBD1	NA	TRBJ2-5	CASSTTAGGTETQYF	TGTGCCAGCAGCACGACCGCAGGGGGCACAGAGACCCAGTACTTC
TRBV7-2	14	TRBD2	few	TRBJ2-1	CASSSGLAWHEQFF	TGTGCCAGCAGCTCAGGACTAGCCTGGCATGAGCAGTTCTTC
TRBV10-3	14	TRBD1	NA	TRBJ1-5	CAITRTGADQPQHF	TGTGCCATCACTCGGACAGGGGCTGATCAGCCCCAGCATTTT
TRBV5-1	13	NA	few	TRBJ2-1	CASSLRGVGEQFF	TGCGCCAGCAGCTTGCGTGGGGTAGGTGAGCAGTTCTTC
TRBV2	15	NA	few	TRBJ1-3	CASSEIGRSGNTIYF	TGTGCCAGCAGTGAAATCGGGCGCTCTGGAAACACCATATATTTT
TRBV5-1	14	TRBD2	NA	TRBJ2-5	CASSPGGKRETQYF	TGCGCCAGCAGCCCGGGGGGAAAACGGGAGACCCAGTACTTC
TRBV20-1	15	NA	NA	TRBJ2-3	CSASGGGQASDTQYF	TGCAGTGCTAGTGGAGGCGGGCAGGCCTCGGATACGCAGTATTTT
TRBV12-3/TRBV12-4	17	TRBD1	few	TRBJ2-3	CASSSGDRGGSTDTQYF	TGTGCCAGCAGCTCGGGGGACAGGGGTGGGTCCACAGATACGCAGTATTTT
TRBV5-1	15	NA	few	TRBJ2-1	CASSQGGGSYNEQFF	TGCGCCAGCAGCCAAGGTGGCGGATCCTACAATGAGCAGTTCTTC
TRBV27	14	NA	NA	TRBJ1-1	CASSLFRGTTEAFF	TGTGCCAGCAGTTTATTCAGGGGAACCACTGAAGCTTTCTTT
TRBV20-1	13	NA	few	TRBJ1-1	CSARPSYGGEAFF	TGCAGTGCTAGACCTTCTTATGGGGGTGAAGCTTTCTTT
TRBV7-2	15	NA	NA	TRBJ2-3	CASSLVISTTDTQYF	TGTGCCAGCAGCTTAGTGATTAGTACCACAGATACGCAGTATTTT
TRBV12-3/TRBV12-4	15	NA	few	TRBJ2-2	CASTRAGIYTGELFF	TGTGCCAGCACACGGGCAGGGATCTACACCGGGGAGCTGTTTTTT
TRBV4-2	14	NA	NA	TRBJ2-1	CASSLTPGGAEQFF	TGTGCCAGCAGCCTCACCCCTGGCGGCGCTGAGCAGTTCTTC
TRBV20-1	14	NA	few	TRBJ2-3	CSARGVNSADTQYF	TGCAGTGCTAGAGGGGTTAACTCGGCAGATACGCAGTATTTT
TRBV4-2	13	NA	NA	TRBJ2-5	CASSQDRGAAQYF	TGTGCCAGCAGCCAAGATAGGGGAGCGGCCCAGTACTTC
TRBV5-5	15	NA	NA	TRBJ1-1	CASSWGTGWDTEAFF	TGTGCCAGCAGCTGGGGCACGGGGTGGGACACTGAAGCTTTCTTT
TRBV20-1	16	TRBD2	few	TRBJ2-3	CSASTQLLAARDTQYF	TGCAGTGCTTCAACACAATTACTAGCGGCGCGAGATACGCAGTATTTT
TRBV4-1	11	NA	NA	TRBJ2-3	CASSQGWEWYF	TGCGCCAGCAGCCAAGGGTGGGAATGGTATTTT
TRBV30	11	NA	few	TRBJ2-1	CAWSVKGEQFF	TGTGCCTGGAGTGTAAAGGGTGAGCAGTTCTTC
TRBV12-3/TRBV12-4	10	NA	NA	TRBJ2-1	CASAMTEQFF	TGTGCCAGCGCCATGACAGAGCAGTTCTTC
TRBV18	15	NA	NA	TRBJ1-4	CASSRGLFPNEKLFF	TGTGCCAGCTCTCGTGGACTGTTCCCTAATGAAAAACTGTTTTTT
TRBV12-3/TRBV12-4	16	TRBD2	few	TRBJ2-7	CASSTPGLAGNYEQYF	TGTGCCAGCAGCACACCCGGTTTAGCGGGGAACTACGAGCAGTACTTC
TRBV6-2/TRBV6-3	14	NA	NA	TRBJ2-1	CASSNPVRGDEQFF	TGTGCCAGCAGTAACCCCGTGAGGGGGGATGAGCAGTTCTTC
TRBV7-9	16	NA	NA	TRBJ2-7	CASSLAWRHVAYEQYF	TGTGCCAGCAGCTTAGCGTGGAGACATGTTGCCTACGAGCAGTACTTC
TRBV29-1	14	NA	NA	TRBJ2-3	CSVVPGGRTDTQYF	TGCAGCGTTGTACCCGGGGGCCGCACAGATACGCAGTATTTT
TRBV3-1	15	TRBD2	NA	TRBJ2-3	CASSQGSGGADTQYF	TGTGCCAGCAGCCAAGGTAGCGGGGGGGCAGATACGCAGTATTTT
TRBV28	14	NA	NA	TRBJ1-2	CASSPPTGSYGYTF	TGTGCCAGCAGCCCCCCGACAGGAAGCTATGGCTACACCTTC
TRBV7-7	15	NA	NA	TRBJ2-1	CASSLGLGAWNEQFF	TGTGCCAGCAGCTTAGGACTAGGGGCCTGGAATGAGCAGTTCTTC
TRBV5-1	14	NA	few	TRBJ1-2	CASSLAPFSYGYTF	TGCGCCAGCAGCTTGGCGCCCTTCTCCTATGGCTACACCTTC
TRBV20-1	11	NA	few	TRBJ1-6	CSAGGGGPLHF	TGCAGTGCCGGGGGTGGGGGACCCCTCCACTTT
TRBV28	14	NA	few	TRBJ1-2	CASTQDGRNYGYTF	TGTGCCAGCACCCAGGACGGAAGAAACTATGGCTACACCTTC
TRBV4-1	14	TRBD2	NA	TRBJ2-3	CASSQGLVIDTQYF	TGCGCCAGCAGCCAGGGACTAGTTATAGATACGCAGTATTTT
TRBV12-3/TRBV12-4	12	NA	NA	TRBJ2-7	CASSLTDHEQYF	TGTGCCAGCAGTTTAACGGACCACGAGCAGTACTTC
TRBV20-1	14	NA	NA	TRBJ2-2	CSARSLTNTGELFF	TGCAGTGCTAGAAGCCTAACTAACACCGGGGAGCTGTTTTTT
TRBV4-1	14	TRBD2	NA	TRBJ2-7	CASSQEGTRGEQYF	TGCGCCAGCAGCCAAGAAGGGACTAGGGGCGAGCAGTACTTC
TRBV29-1	12	NA	few	TRBJ1-2	CSVDQGGSGYTF	TGCAGCGTTGATCAGGGTGGCTCTGGCTACACCTTC